This T cell receptor (beta chain) is from a study of T cells in Graves' hyperthyroidism and ophthalmopathy. The CDR3 covers 16 residues. Trimming removed 11 bases from V and 1 base from J, with 19 bases in between. Germline V gene lookup returns CDR1 KGHDR and CDR2 SFDVKD. RNA transcripts yielded amplified TCR beta CDR3 regions. A set of HTBI primers served as the primers for a first-round RT-PCR of the TCR CDR3. Via MiXCR, TCRdb re-called the multiplex PCR reads, giving one row per CDR3 protein. The sample lists roughly 570,000 distinct CDR3 sequences; 46% were seen once. It was uncontrolled infection, other autoimmune disease, pregnancy or lactation that excluded patients.

Input material: peripheral blood or thyroid tissue (not recorded which). The clonotype was recovered from a woman between 18 and 30 years old with Graves' hyperthyroidism. V and J are TRBV24-1 and TRBJ2-2; D is uncertain. The CDR3: CASSAISGKNTGELFF. CDR3 coding DNA: TGTGCCAGCAGCGCCATTTCTGGGAAGAACACCGGGGAGCTGTTTTTT.